This TCR beta chain was profiled in a study of CXCR3-negative and CXCR3-positive naive CD8 T cells. Libraries of TRB cDNA were made by 5' RACE and carried UMIs. TCRdb re-called the 5' RACE reads and gives one entry per CDR3 protein, without DNA. The table lists tens of thousands of distinct CDR3 sequences. This CDR3 is built from 11 residues. Germline V gives CDR1 DFQATT, CDR2 SNEGSKA (reference sequence). This receptor was obtained from a human donor in good health. Some clones in this sample may be carry-over from other donors' samples. V is TRBV20-1 and J is TRBJ2-7; TCRdb selects TRBD1, and the lack of DNA leaves this call unchecked. The sample was memory CD8+ T cells from blood. The CDR3 loop reads CSASPTYEQYF.